These T cell receptor beta chains were read from a single sample in a study of blood T cell repertoires in COVID-19. Sequenced by immunoSEQ multiplex PCR; TCRdb stores in-frame clones only, minus some. The sample has some 340,000 clones, roughly four fifths seen once. Sequencing was performed on PBMCs or T cells enriched from blood (not recorded which). The receptor source for this set is a woman between 50 and 59 years old who had recovered from COVID-19. Each CDR3 is given with its conserved first and last residue. Each record gives: clone size, D gene, J gene, V gene, CDR3 DNA, CDR3 protein. The D gene is left open where the match is weak. Rows give clone size only sometimes, using once, few, many, or a class for an expanded clone.

clone_size: NA
d_call: NA
j_call: TRBJ1-1
v_call: TRBV7-9
cdr3_nt: TGTGCCAGCAGCTTACCGGGACACCTGGGCACTGAAGCTTTCTTT
cdr3_aa: CASSLPGHLGTEAFF

clone_size: NA
d_call: TRBD2
j_call: TRBJ2-2
v_call: TRBV11-2
cdr3_nt: TGTGCCAGCAGCACGGGGAGCGGGAGAACCGGGGAGCTGTTTTTT
cdr3_aa: CASSTGSGRTGELFF

clone_size: NA
d_call: TRBD2
j_call: TRBJ2-1
v_call: TRBV27
cdr3_nt: TGTGCCACCAAGAGCGGGAGCTCCTACAATGAGCAGTTCTTC
cdr3_aa: CATKSGSSYNEQFF

clone_size: NA
d_call: TRBD2
j_call: TRBJ2-2
v_call: TRBV18
cdr3_nt: TGTGCCAGCTCACCGGGACTTCGGGCGGGAGCCGGGGAGCTGTTTTTT
cdr3_aa: CASSPGLRAGAGELFF

clone_size: NA
d_call: NA
j_call: TRBJ2-2
v_call: TRBV5-5
cdr3_nt: TGTGCCAGCCGCGGTCTGGGACTCCGGGAAACCGGGGAGCTGTTTTTT
cdr3_aa: CASRGLGLRETGELFF

clone_size: NA
d_call: TRBD1
j_call: TRBJ1-2
v_call: TRBV7-9
cdr3_nt: TGTGCCAGCAGCGGGATCCGCAGGGGGCTAGACCCGGGCTACACCTTC
cdr3_aa: CASSGIRRGLDPGYTF

clone_size: NA
d_call: NA
j_call: TRBJ1-1
v_call: TRBV7-6
cdr3_nt: TGTGCCAGCACAACCCCTACAGGGTTAAACACTGAAGCTTTCTTT
cdr3_aa: CASTTPTGLNTEAFF

clone_size: NA
d_call: NA
j_call: TRBJ1-2
v_call: TRBV5-5
cdr3_nt: TGTGCCAGCAGCCAGGACAGAGGCTATGGCTACACCTTC
cdr3_aa: CASSQDRGYGYTF

clone_size: NA
d_call: NA
j_call: TRBJ1-1
v_call: TRBV28
cdr3_nt: TGTGCCAGCAGGGGCATAATGAACACTGAAGCTTTCTTT
cdr3_aa: CASRGIMNTEAFF

clone_size: once
d_call: NA
j_call: TRBJ1-6
v_call: TRBV28
cdr3_nt: TGTGCCAGCAGTTTCAGGGGTGGCCCAGGTTCACCCCTCCACTTT
cdr3_aa: CASSFRGGPGSPLHF

clone_size: NA
d_call: NA
j_call: TRBJ1-1
v_call: TRBV2
cdr3_nt: TGTGCCAGCAGGGAGACAGACTTGAACACTGAAGCTTTCTTT
cdr3_aa: CASRETDLNTEAFF

clone_size: NA
d_call: TRBD2
j_call: TRBJ2-2
v_call: TRBV9
cdr3_nt: TGTGCCAGCAGCGTATCCGCGGGGGGGCAATCCGGGGAGCTGTTTTTT
cdr3_aa: CASSVSAGGQSGELFF

clone_size: NA
d_call: NA
j_call: TRBJ1-4
v_call: TRBV7-2
cdr3_nt: TGTGCCAGCAGCTCTAGATCCCGAAACAATAATGAAAAACTGTTTTTT
cdr3_aa: CASSSRSRNNNEKLFF

clone_size: NA
d_call: NA
j_call: TRBJ1-1
v_call: TRBV21-1
cdr3_nt: TGTGCCAGCAGCGGACCCAGGGGGTTGGGCACTGAAGCTTTCTTT
cdr3_aa: CASSGPRGLGTEAFF

clone_size: few
d_call: TRBD1
j_call: TRBJ1-4
v_call: TRBV27
cdr3_nt: TGTGCCAGCAGTTCCGGGACAGGGACGATTGAAAAACTGTTTTTT
cdr3_aa: CASSSGTGTIEKLFF

clone_size: NA
d_call: NA
j_call: TRBJ1-2
v_call: TRBV12-3/TRBV12-4
cdr3_nt: TGTGCCAGCAGTTTCGACAGCTATGGCTACACCTTC
cdr3_aa: CASSFDSYGYTF

clone_size: once
d_call: TRBD1
j_call: TRBJ1-5
v_call: TRBV5-6
cdr3_nt: TGTGCCAGCAGAATGGGACAGGGAGACAATCAGCCCCAGCATTTT
cdr3_aa: CASRMGQGDNQPQHF

clone_size: NA
d_call: TRBD2
j_call: TRBJ2-1
v_call: TRBV28
cdr3_nt: TGTGCCAGCAGATCGGGACTACCCTCCTACAATGAGCAGTTCTTC
cdr3_aa: CASRSGLPSYNEQFF

clone_size: NA
d_call: NA
j_call: TRBJ1-1
v_call: TRBV5-1
cdr3_nt: TGCGCCAGCAGTCCAACAGGGTCGAACACTGAAGCTTTCTTT
cdr3_aa: CASSPTGSNTEAFF

clone_size: once
d_call: TRBD1
j_call: TRBJ2-7
v_call: TRBV7-9
cdr3_nt: TGTGCCAGCAGCTTTGGACAGGGCTTGGGTAGGTCCTACGAGCAGTACTTC
cdr3_aa: CASSFGQGLGRSYEQYF

clone_size: NA
d_call: TRBD1
j_call: TRBJ1-6
v_call: TRBV3-1/TRBV3-2
cdr3_nt: TGTGCCAGCAGCCAAACACAGGGGTCCCTCCACTTT
cdr3_aa: CASSQTQGSLHF

clone_size: NA
d_call: NA
j_call: TRBJ1-2
v_call: TRBV20-1
cdr3_nt: TGCAGTGCTAGTCCGCCGGGATACTATGGCTACACCTTC
cdr3_aa: CSASPPGYYGYTF

clone_size: few
d_call: NA
j_call: TRBJ1-2
v_call: TRBV12-3/TRBV12-4
cdr3_nt: TGTGCCAGCAGTTTCGGGGTGCTTGGCTACACCTTC
cdr3_aa: CASSFGVLGYTF

clone_size: NA
d_call: NA
j_call: TRBJ2-2
v_call: TRBV6-5
cdr3_nt: TGTGCCAGCAGTTATATTATTTCTCCTAACACCGGGGAGCTGTTTTTT
cdr3_aa: CASSYIISPNTGELFF

clone_size: NA
d_call: TRBD2
j_call: TRBJ2-2
v_call: TRBV2
cdr3_nt: TGTGCCAGCAGGAGCGGGAGGTGGGTCGGGGAGCTGTTTTTT
cdr3_aa: CASRSGRWVGELFF

clone_size: NA
d_call: NA
j_call: TRBJ2-7
v_call: TRBV18
cdr3_nt: TGTGCCAGCTCAGACGGTGCAGGCTACGAGCAGTACTTC
cdr3_aa: CASSDGAGYEQYF

clone_size: NA
d_call: NA
j_call: TRBJ2-7
v_call: TRBV19
cdr3_nt: TGTGCCACCCGAGATAACTTCTACGAGCAGTACTTC
cdr3_aa: CATRDNFYEQYF

clone_size: NA
d_call: NA
j_call: TRBJ2-4
v_call: TRBV21-1
cdr3_nt: TGTGCCAGCAGTCTGGCCCCTTTAGCCAAAAACATTCAGTACTTC
cdr3_aa: CASSLAPLAKNIQYF

clone_size: NA
d_call: NA
j_call: TRBJ1-2
v_call: TRBV6-2/TRBV6-3
cdr3_nt: TGTGCCAGCAGTTATTCGCGGTCTGCTGATGGCTACACCTTC
cdr3_aa: CASSYSRSADGYTF

clone_size: NA
d_call: NA
j_call: TRBJ1-2
v_call: TRBV7-9
cdr3_nt: TGTGCCAGCAGCTTAGCCCGTCTGCCCGGTGGCTACACCTTC
cdr3_aa: CASSLARLPGGYTF

clone_size: NA
d_call: NA
j_call: TRBJ1-2
v_call: TRBV18
cdr3_nt: TGTGCCAGCACTTTGGACAAAGGTGGGAACTATGGCTACACCTTC
cdr3_aa: CASTLDKGGNYGYTF

clone_size: NA
d_call: TRBD1
j_call: TRBJ1-2
v_call: TRBV18
cdr3_nt: TGTGCCAGCTCCCCCGGGACAGGGGGCATCTATGGCTACACCTTC
cdr3_aa: CASSPGTGGIYGYTF

clone_size: NA
d_call: TRBD2
j_call: TRBJ2-5
v_call: TRBV5-1
cdr3_nt: TGCGCCAGCAGCTCAAAAGGGACTAGCGGGGGGCCTGAGACCCAGTACTTC
cdr3_aa: CASSSKGTSGGPETQYF